Below are 30 T cell receptor beta chains sequenced from a single sample in a study of blood T cell repertoires in COVID-19. Clones were sequenced by immunoSEQ multiplex PCR, and TCRdb holds only the in-frame ones, with some missing. Of about 67,000 clones listed, roughly nine tenths are singletons. The material sequenced was peripheral blood. The source is a middle-aged man with active COVID-19.

This clone appeared once. The chain joins TRBV5-6 to TRBJ1-1, with TRBD1 as a possible D gene (5 bases). There are 16 residues in the CDR3. V lost 2 bases and J 1 base, leaving 15 bases between the germline ends. The germline CDR1 and CDR2 sequences are SGHDT and YYEEEE. The CDR3 loop is CASSFFLGGENTEAFF. The CDR3 region has the DNA TGTGCCAGCAGCTTTTTTCTTGGGGGGGAGAACACTGAAGCTTTCTTT.

The V gene is TRBV11-1, the J gene TRBJ1-2; 9 bases fit TRBD1. In germline, CDR1 is SGHAT, CDR2 FQDESV (reference sequence). This CDR3 region has 14 residues. V dropped 4 bases and J dropped 12; count of bases not matched to a gene: 12. Written as DNA, the CDR3 is TGTGCCAGCAGCTCGGCGCCGGGACAGGGATCTGACACCTTC. It translates to CASSSAPGQGSDTF.

The chain combines TRBV10-3 with TRBJ1-6; D may be TRBD1 (5 bases). The length of the CDR3 is 15 residues. Trimming removed 6 bases from V and 8 bases from J, with 17 bases in between. CDR1 and CDR2 (germline): ENHRY, SYGVKD. CDR3 sequence reads: CAIRQEPQADSPLHF. The CDR3 DNA is TGTGCCATCAGACAGGAACCCCAGGCGGATTCACCCCTCCACTTT.

J is TRBJ2-2 and V is TRBV3-1 (or the pseudogene TRBV3-2); D uncertain. From germline, CDR1 is LGHDT and CDR2 YNNKEL (reference sequence). This CDR3 region has 16 residues. The germline V and J ends were trimmed by 6 bases and 1 base, with 15 bases remaining between them. The CDR3 here is CASRPSGEVNTGELFF. The CDR3 DNA reads TGTGCCAGCAGACCCTCCGGCGAGGTGAACACCGGGGAGCTGTTTTTT.

This chain uses TRBV5-1 with TRBJ2-3; a weak D match, TRBD2 (5 bases). V was cut by 4 bases and J by 1 base, with 10 bases left in between. CDR1 and CDR2 from the germline V gene are SGHRS and YFSETQ. This CDR3 is built from 14 residues. The CDR3: CASSGWTGTDTQYF. CDR3 sequence (DNA): TGCGCCAGCAGCGGGTGGACTGGCACAGATACGCAGTATTTT.

This clone appeared a few times. This chain links TRBV28 with TRBJ2-7, with D possibly TRBD1 on 5 matching bases. Germline V gives CDR1 MDHEN, CDR2 SYDVKM. Trimming took off 6 bases at V and 3 bases at J, with 18 bases between the two ends. This CDR3 comprises 15 residues. The CDR3 region has the DNA TGTGCCAGCAGCTCCGTCCAGGGAAATTACTACGAGCAGTACTTC. It yields the protein CASSSVQGNYYEQYF.

The CDR3 reads CAWSGSGSGSYNSPLHF. The CDR3 nucleotides are TGTGCCTGGAGTGGAAGTGGAAGTGGGAGCTATAATTCACCCCTCCACTTT. The chain combines TRBV30 with TRBJ1-6, with D uncertain. The CDR3 loop spans 17 amino acids. V shed 1 base and J shed 3 bases, with 16 bases lying between them. The germline gives CDR1 GTSNPN, CDR2 SVGIG (reference sequence).

On this clone: Other DNA sequences in the same sample also yield this CDR3. The chain couples TRBV5-1 to TRBJ2-2; 10 bases fit TRBD2. Trimming took 4 bases from V and 2 from J; bases not matched to a gene: 2. Germline CDR1 reads SGHRS; CDR2 reads YFSETQ. The CDR3 is 15 residues long. CDR3 sequence: CASSLAGVNTGELFF. The CDR3 region has the DNA TGCGCCAGCAGCCTAGCGGGAGTTAACACCGGGGAGCTGTTTTTT.

This rearrangement joins TRBV5-1 to TRBJ2-5; 11 nucleotides match TRBD1. V lost 0 bases and J lost 5; bases outside the gene matches: 6. CDR3 size: 16 residues. Germline lookup yields CDR1 SGHRS and CDR2 YFSETQ. CDR3 in amino acids: CASSLEWTGGRETQYF. The CDR3 bases are TGCGCCAGCAGCTTGGAATGGACAGGGGGCCGGGAGACCCAGTACTTC.

This rearrangement joins TRBV4-1 to TRBJ2-7; 9 nucleotides agree with TRBD1. CDR3 size: 17 residues. Germline assignment: CDR1 MGHRA and CDR2 YSYEKL. V lost 0 bases, J lost 2 bases, and 8 bases stayed unmatched. The CDR3, as DNA: TGCGCCAGCAGCCAAGAAGCGGGACAGGGCTTAGCCTACGAGCAGTACTTC. It encodes CASSQEAGQGLAYEQYF.

The chain carries TRBV5-1 and TRBJ2-3, with 7 bases matching TRBD2. The ends lost 4 bases at V and 0 bases at J; junction bases unmatched: 11. CDR3 length: 17 amino acids. Germline V gene sequence: CDR1 SGHRS, CDR2 YFSETQ. In nucleotides, the CDR3 is TGCGCCAGCAGCCCGGGAGGCGGCAGCCCTAGCACAGATACGCAGTATTTT. Translation: CASSPGGGSPSTDTQYF.

The chain carries TRBV29-1 and TRBJ2-7; TRBD1 agrees at 7 bases. Losses at the gene ends were 6 bases for V and 5 bases for J; bases not matched to a gene: 7. CDR3 length: 12 residues. Looked up from germline, CDR1 is SQVTM and CDR2 is ANQGSEA. In DNA form, the CDR3 reads TGCAGCGTCGGAGTAGGGACAGACGAGCAGTACTTC. Encoded protein: CSVGVGTDEQYF.

The gene calls are TRBV27 and TRBJ2-3, with D hard to call. Germline lookup yields CDR1 MNHEY and CDR2 SMNVEV (reference sequence). This CDR3 is built from 13 residues. Trimming took off 5 bases at V and 9 bases at J, with 15 bases between the two ends. The CDR3 loop is CASSLSRSRTQYF. DNA for the CDR3: TGTGCCAGCAGTCTCTCGAGGAGTAGGACGCAGTATTTT.

V is TRBV29-1 and J is TRBJ2-1, with TRBD2 matching over 12 bases. V dropped 5 bases and J dropped 3; count of bases not matched to a gene: 2. CDR1 and CDR2 from the germline V gene are SQVTM and ANQGSEA. The CDR3 is made up of 14 amino acids. Written as DNA, the CDR3 is TGCAGCGTTTGGACTAGCGGGATCTACAATGAGCAGTTCTTC. Translated, it gives CSVWTSGIYNEQFF.

This chain connects TRBV5-1 to TRBJ2-2; D is possibly TRBD1 (6 bases). V was trimmed by 0 bases and J by 5 bases, leaving 11 bases between them. Germline-derived CDR1 and CDR2 are SGHRS and YFSETQ. This CDR3 has 15 residues. CDR3 protein: CASSLEGGRTGELFF. Here the CDR3 DNA reads TGCGCCAGCAGCTTGGAAGGGGGTAGGACCGGGGAGCTGTTTTTT.

The V gene is TRBV4-1, the J gene TRBJ1-2, with TRBD1 matching 7 bases. This CDR3 contains 16 residues. V shed 0 bases, J shed 5 bases, and the junction held 9 bases outside the gene matches. Per germline, CDR1 MGHRA and CDR2 YSYEKL. Written as DNA, the CDR3 is TGCGCCAGCAGCCAAGAGGGGACAGCGAGGGTATATGGCTACACCTTC. It specifies CASSQEGTARVYGYTF.

The chain carries TRBV20-1 and TRBJ2-3; the match to TRBD2 covers 7 bases. This CDR3 comprises 16 residues. V was clipped by 3 bases and J by 3 bases; unmatched bases: 12. Germline-derived CDR1 and CDR2 are DFQATT and SNEGSKA (reference sequence). The CDR3 loop reads CSASHLAERYTDTQYF. The CDR3 nucleotides are TGCAGTGCTAGTCACCTAGCGGAAAGATATACAGATACGCAGTATTTT.

The chain combines TRBV7-3 with TRBJ2-5; possible D gene TRBD2, 5 bases. This CDR3 comprises 13 residues. V dropped 5 bases and J dropped 2 bases, with 9 bases sitting between them. The germline gives CDR1 SGHTA, CDR2 FQGTGA. Here the CDR3 DNA reads TGTGCCAGCAGCCGAACTAGACAAGAGACCCAGTACTTC. It codes for CASSRTRQETQYF.

V usage is TRBV7-3 and J usage is TRBJ2-5, with 12 bases identical to TRBD1. This CDR3 is 15 amino acids long. Germline V gives CDR1 SGHTA, CDR2 FQGTGA. V was clipped by 5 bases and J by 4 bases; unmatched bases: 5. CDR3 DNA sequence: TGTGCCAGCAGCAAAGGGACAGGGGGCGGAGAGACCCAGTACTTC. Translating gives CASSKGTGGGETQYF.

This chain's CDR3 is CASSYFPGQKSSNSQYF. The CDR3 coding sequence is TGTGCCAGCAGTTACTTCCCGGGACAGAAATCCTCCAATTCCCAGTACTTC. The chain links TRBV6-2 or TRBV6-3 to TRBJ2-5; 7 bases are a match to TRBD1. The V gene end was trimmed by 1 base and the J gene end by 9 bases; junction bases not matched to a gene: 17. CDR3 size: 17 residues. Germline V lookup: CDR1 MNHEY, CDR2 SVGEGT.

This chain uses TRBV5-1 with TRBJ2-7; a weak D match, TRBD1 (6 bases). CDR3 size: 15 residues. The germline V gene has CDR1 SGHRS and CDR2 YFSETQ. The V end was cut by 6 bases, the J end by 2 bases, with 18 bases between. CDR3 nucleotides: TGCGCCAGCACCAAACGCATGGGGACACCCTACGAGCAGTACTTC. Residues: CASTKRMGTPYEQYF. The variable domain in full, with the rest retrieved from reference TRBV5-1 and TRBJ2-7, is KAGVTQTPRYLIKTRGQQVTLSCSPISGHRSVSWYQQTPGQGLQFLFEYFSETQRNKGNFPGRFSGRQFSNSRSEMNVSTLELGDSALYLCASTKRMGTPYEQYFGPGTRLTVT.

The chain is built from TRBV7-9 and TRBJ1-2; D perhaps matches TRBD1 (5 bases). This CDR3 is 15 amino acids long. In germline, CDR1 is SEHNR, CDR2 FQNEAQ (reference sequence). Deletions cut 2 bases from V and 4 bases from J, with 14 bases between. Written as DNA, the CDR3 is TGTGCCAGCAGCTTACAGGGTGACCCTGGCTATGGCTACACCTTC. It encodes CASSLQGDPGYGYTF.

V gene TRBV24-1 combines with J gene TRBJ2-3; 9 bases agree with TRBD2. The V gene's germline CDR1 is KGHDR and CDR2 SFDVKD. V was pared by 1 base and J by 1 base, with 5 bases of the junction left unmatched. The length of the CDR3 is 17 residues. The CDR3 region has the DNA TGTGCCACCAGTGATTTTCGCCAGCGGGAGGGCACAGATACGCAGTATTTT. It encodes CATSDFRQREGTDTQYF.

This chain links TRBV14 with TRBJ2-3; 11 bases match TRBD2. Germline V gives CDR1 SGHDN, CDR2 FVKESK. The length of the CDR3 is 16 residues. J gave up 3 bases and V 1 base, and 3 bases lay outside the gene matches. This chain's CDR3 is CASSQGSGRATDTQYF. For the CDR3, the DNA is TGTGCCAGCAGCCAAGGTAGCGGGAGGGCGACAGATACGCAGTATTTT.

This clone showed up just once. The chain joins TRBV18 to TRBJ2-3, with D possibly TRBD2 on 6 matching bases. The V gene's germline CDR1 is KGHSH and CDR2 LQKENI. The CDR3 runs to 16 residues. Trimming shortened V by 5 bases and J by 1 base, and 16 bases separated the two germline ends. The CDR3, as DNA: TGTGCCAGCTCAAAAGTGGTCCAGCGGGGCACAGATACGCAGTATTTT. It translates to CASSKVVQRGTDTQYF.

This chain links TRBV5-1 with TRBJ2-1; TRBD1 matches 7 bases. V dropped 4 bases and J dropped 2; count of bases not matched to a gene: 3. The CDR3 has 14 residues. From germline, CDR1 is SGHRS and CDR2 YFSETQ. The CDR3: CASSPGTAYNEQFF. CDR3 bases: TGCGCCAGCAGCCCCGGGACAGCCTACAATGAGCAGTTCTTC.

This sequence joins TRBV5-1 and TRBJ1-5, with TRBD1 identical over 9 bases. The germline CDR1 and CDR2 sequences are SGHRS and YFSETQ. The CDR3 covers 16 residues. The junction had 8 bases not matched to a gene; V was cut back by 0 bases and J by 7 bases. The CDR3: CASSLGRDREIQPQHF. DNA for the CDR3: TGCGCCAGCAGCTTGGGAAGGGACAGGGAAATACAGCCCCAGCATTTT.

This rearrangement joins TRBV29-1 to TRBJ2-7; D may be TRBD1 (5 bases). V lost 5 bases and J lost 3, with 8 bases in between. Germline CDR1 reads SQVTM; CDR2 reads ANQGSEA. The CDR3 extends over 11 amino acids. Written as DNA, the CDR3 is TGCAGCGTTTACGACAGCTACGAGCAGTACTTC. Amino acids: CSVYDSYEQYF.

This rearrangement joins TRBV28 to TRBJ2-7; tentatively, D is TRBD1 (5 bases). This CDR3 has 14 residues. From germline, CDR1 is MDHEN and CDR2 SYDVKM. V was cut by 0 bases and J by 1 base, with 7 bases left in between. This chain's CDR3 is CASSLWTVSYEQYF. CDR3 nucleotide sequence: TGTGCCAGCAGTTTATGGACAGTATCCTACGAGCAGTACTTC.

The chain links TRBV5-6 to TRBJ2-5; a weak D match, TRBD2 (5 bases). CDR1 and CDR2 from the germline V gene are SGHDT and YYEEEE. This CDR3 contains 14 residues. V lost 1 base to trimming and J lost 4 bases, with 11 bases between them. CDR3 sequence reads: CASSLWPEGETQYF. DNA of the CDR3: TGTGCCAGCAGCTTGTGGCCTGAGGGAGAGACCCAGTACTTC.